This paragraph covers one T cell receptor beta chain sequence. Germline V lookup: CDR1 WSHSY, CDR2 SAAADI. The CDR3 length is 13 residues. V was cut by 2 bases and J by 8 bases, with 10 bases left in between. The data derive from a study of T cell changes during pregnancy in multiple sclerosis. This table comes from immunoSEQ multiplex PCR, and its TCRdb copy is limited to in-frame clones, with some not included. The data hold around 80,000 clones, with just over 90% observed a single time. The sequence was collected from a female donor with multiple sclerosis, enrolled in a pregnancy study. This chain joins TRBV10-2 and TRBJ2-1, with D possibly TRBD2 on 6 matching bases. The sequences come from peripheral blood, collected before pregnancy. The CDR3 spells CASSEGWRDEQFF. In DNA, the CDR3 is TGCGCCAGCAGTGAGGGTTGGAGGGATGAGCAGTTCTTC.